This TCR beta chain was recovered during a study of shared clonotypes between healthy human individuals (dated by TCRdb to the early 2020s). The study in broad terms: A couple of women and three men aged 18 to 49 years were included in the cohort. Per donor, three plates each were used for CD4 naive and CD4 memory, two for CD8 naive, and one for CD8 memory. The study deeply sequenced blood TCR repertoires of 5 or 6 healthy adults to estimate repertoire size and the extent of clonotype sharing between individuals. To increase sequencing depth and limit assay-specific biases, different laboratories used diverse techniques to prepare libraries and sequence TCR repertoires. Per donor, leukapheresis produced somewhere between about 0.9 and 9.5 billion PBMCs. What the study reported, not specific to this receptor: Naive subsets generally had larger estimated clonotype richness than memory subsets. Across a few donors, approximately 5% of naive CD4, 3% to 4% of naive CD8, 2% to 2.5% of memory CD4, and under 0.45% of memory CD8 clonotypes were shared. Incomplete sequencing was indicated by rarefaction of sorted-subset datasets, despite the large sequencing depth. Only blood was sampled, and tissue TCR repertoires likely differ from those in blood. Because the study included a small number of donors, the genetic and exposure-history diversity represented was limited. Pairwise subsampling led to the expectation that sequencing depth would affect the degree of clonotype sharing among donors. Higher generation probabilities were observed for clonotypes shared by all four sorted-subset donors than for non-shared clonotypes.

Healthy HIV-negative adults with no recently reported acute infections or vaccinations were included as donors. Only Caucasian adults living in Nashville, Tennessee, USA were represented among the donors. CD4+ T cells were enriched by magnetic negative selection; naive cells were then positively selected on CD45RA, and the negative fraction formed the memory subset. After blood collection by leukapheresis, PBMCs were isolated using Ficoll-Histopaque density gradient centrifugation and then cryopreserved in the vapor phase of liquid nitrogen. Analytical flow cytometry was used to check the purity and quantity of each magnetically sorted T cell population. From each sorted fraction, genomic DNA was isolated and quantified by UV absorbance on a Nanodrop 2000c. From cysteine to phenylalanine, the CDR3 is 15 amino acids long. Only CDR3 DNA is held: 45 bases, read in frame from base 1. At the junction V is shortened by 0 bases and J by 1 base, with 11 bases in between. The CDR1 and CDR2 encoded by the germline V gene are SGHRS and YFSETQ.

TCR CDR3 regions were amplified from genomic DNA by multiplex PCR using the deep immunoSEQ assay. Extracted genomic DNA from each cell subset was distributed evenly across all wells of several immunoSEQ 96-well plates, and each plate was treated as a replicate. For sorted subsets, each replicate PCR was loaded with about 0.2 ug genomic DNA, equivalent to 32,000 or so T cell genomes. Purified libraries were quantified with a Qubit 3.0 fluorometer, sized on a Bioanalyzer 2100, and re-quantified with the KAPA Library Quantification kit. Each immunoSEQ 96-well plate was sequenced on its own single-read 150-cycle Illumina NextSeq 550 flow cell. On the authors' methods: The immunoSEQ output contained only junctional sequences without quality scores, so filtering could not match that applied to full-length reads. To assign V/J genes and CDR3, sequences were annotated against IMGT germline references using PyIR, a Python wrapper for IgBLAST v1.9. Reads with weak V/J assignments (E-value above 1e-6), missing CDR3, stop codons, out-of-frame junctions, or ambiguous translated residues were removed. V3J clonotypes were defined as sequences sharing an identical inferred V gene, J gene, and CDR3 amino acid sequence. Percentage overlap between repertoires was calculated by dividing the number of shared unique clonotypes by the size of the smaller repertoire. Richness of each repertoire was evaluated using RTK rarefaction, the Chao1 estimator, and Recon v2.1 estimates of unobserved clonotypes. For all TCRbeta clonotypes obtained by the gDNA method from a handful of donors, generation probabilities were computed with OLGA. The table comes from immuneACCESS by way of TCRdb, which keeps in-frame sequences with V and J called. Part of the clones is missing from these tables; in studies checked, under half for an unresolved V gene and the rest for unknown reasons. The V and J calls and clone size come from that table; D and trimming were worked out from the DNA. The sample contains about 1.1 million clones, about 84% of them found a single time. The top ten clones comprise under 0.6% of the sample.

With respect to this clone: Its antigen specificity is not known. The sample holds no much larger clone one base away, and base qualities are not on file. Other DNA sequences within the sample encode an identical CDR3.

This chain joins TRBV5-1 to TRBJ2-7, with a weak D call of TRBD2 (7 bases match). Sequenced: memory CD4+ T cells from PBMCs. Read against the paper, the sample's cell subset or site label means: CD45RA-negative fraction. The receptor was derived from a man between 18 and 35 years old in good health. Some clones in this sample may be carry-over from other donors' samples. The sequence in DNA is TGCGCCAGCAGCTTGGGAAGGGGGGGATCCTACGAGCAGTACTTC. Translated, it gives CASSLGRGGSYEQYF.